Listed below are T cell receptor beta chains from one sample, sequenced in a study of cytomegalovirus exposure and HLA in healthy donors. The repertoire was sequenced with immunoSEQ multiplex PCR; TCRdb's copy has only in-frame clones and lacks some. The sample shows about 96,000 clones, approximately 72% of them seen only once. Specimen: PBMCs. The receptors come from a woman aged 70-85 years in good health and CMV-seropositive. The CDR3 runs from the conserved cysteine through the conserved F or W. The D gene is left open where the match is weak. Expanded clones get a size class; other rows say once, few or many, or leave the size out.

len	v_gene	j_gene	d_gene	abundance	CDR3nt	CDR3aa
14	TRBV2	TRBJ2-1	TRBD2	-	TGTGCCAGCCGGCGGGAGAGCGGTGGGGGAGAGCAGTTCTTC	CASRRESGGGEQFF
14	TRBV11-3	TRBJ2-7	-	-	TGTGCCAGCAGCAACGCAGGGGACTCCTACGAGCAGTACTTC	CASSNAGDSYEQYF
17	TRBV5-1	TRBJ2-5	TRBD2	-	TGCGCCAGCAGCTTCAAGTCACTAGCGGGGGGGCTCGAGACCCAGTACTTC	CASSFKSLAGGLETQYF
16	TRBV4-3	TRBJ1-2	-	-	TGCGCCAGCAGCCAAGGCGGTGCCAGCCCAATCTATGGCTACACCTTC	CASSQGGASPIYGYTF
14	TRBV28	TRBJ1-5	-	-	TGTGCCAGCAGTTTGGGCACCCACAATCAGCCCCAGCATTTT	CASSLGTHNQPQHF
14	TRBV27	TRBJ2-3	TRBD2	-	TGTGCCAGCAGTCCCCGGCGGGGGGACGGTACGCAGTATTTT	CASSPRRGDGTQYF
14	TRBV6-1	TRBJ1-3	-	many	TGTGCCAGCAGTGTTGAGGGTCCCGGAAACACCATATATTTT	CASSVEGPGNTIYF
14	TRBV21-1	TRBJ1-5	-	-	TGTGCCAGCAGTGAGGACAATAGCAATCAGCCCCAGCATTTT	CASSEDNSNQPQHF
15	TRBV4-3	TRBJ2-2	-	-	TGCGCCAGCAGCCAAGGGGACACCAACACCGGGGAGCTGTTTTTT	CASSQGDTNTGELFF
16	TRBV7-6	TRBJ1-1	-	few	TGTGCCAGCAGCTTAGGTTTCGACACCCGGAACACTGAAGCTTTCTTT	CASSLGFDTRNTEAFF
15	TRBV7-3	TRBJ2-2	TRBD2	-	TGTGCCAGCAGCTTTACGGGGGGGGTCACCGGGGAGCTGTTTTTT	CASSFTGGVTGELFF
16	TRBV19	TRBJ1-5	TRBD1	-	TGTGCCAGTAGTGAACAGGGGGCTGCTGGCAATCAGCCCCAGCATTTT	CASSEQGAAGNQPQHF
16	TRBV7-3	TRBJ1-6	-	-	TGTGCCGGACCCCCGGGAGGTCCCTACTATAATTCACCCCTCCACTTT	CAGPPGGPYYNSPLHF
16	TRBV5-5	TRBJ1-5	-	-	TGTGCCAGCAGCTTGGCGGACAGCCCTAGGAATCAGCCCCAGCATTTT	CASSLADSPRNQPQHF
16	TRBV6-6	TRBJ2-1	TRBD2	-	TGTGCCAGCAGCAAAAACCTAGCGGCAATAAACAATGAGCAGTTCTTC	CASSKNLAAINNEQFF
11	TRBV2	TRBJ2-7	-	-	TGTGCCAGCAGTACCCTCTACGAGCAGTACTTC	CASSTLYEQYF
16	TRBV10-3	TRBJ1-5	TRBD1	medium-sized	TGTGCCATCAGTGATTGGGACAGGGGGCGCGATCAGCCCCAGCATTTT	CAISDWDRGRDQPQHF
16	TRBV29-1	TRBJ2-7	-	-	TGCAGCGTTGAAGTCGCTGCCACAGGCTCTTCCTACGAGCAGTACTTC	CSVEVAATGSSYEQYF
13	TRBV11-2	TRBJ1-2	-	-	TGTGCCAGCAGTAGATGGTTAAACTATGGCTACACCTTC	CASSRWLNYGYTF
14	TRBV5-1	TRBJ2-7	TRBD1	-	TGCGCCAGCAGGTCCGGACAGGGGAGAAACGAGCAGTACTTC	CASRSGQGRNEQYF
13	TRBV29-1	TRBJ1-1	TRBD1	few	TGCAGCGCCGACCGGGACAGCTACACTGAAGCTTTCTTT	CSADRDSYTEAFF
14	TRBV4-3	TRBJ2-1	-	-	TGCGCCAGCAGCCAGAGCGGGTCACACAATGAGCAGTTCTTC	CASSQSGSHNEQFF
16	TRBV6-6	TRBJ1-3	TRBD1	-	TGTGCCAGCAGTTACCCGGGACAGGGAGTTCGAAACACCATATATTTT	CASSYPGQGVRNTIYF
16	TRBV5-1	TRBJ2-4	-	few	TGCGCCAGCAGCTTGGCCTTAGGGGGATCCTCGAACATTCAGTACTTC	CASSLALGGSSNIQYF
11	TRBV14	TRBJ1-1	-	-	TGTGCCAGCAGAAGGAGCACTGAAGCTTTCTTT	CASRRSTEAFF
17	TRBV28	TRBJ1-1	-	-	TGTGCCAGCAGTTCTTCCGGGTCGGTTAGGTTTGACACTGAAGCTTTCTTT	CASSSSGSVRFDTEAFF
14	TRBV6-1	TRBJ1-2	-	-	TGTGCCAACAGTGAAGGAAGCCGAGGCTATGGCTACACCTTC	CANSEGSRGYGYTF
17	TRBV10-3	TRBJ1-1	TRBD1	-	TGTGCCATCAGGGACCTGGGACAGGGAGGCGTGAACACTGAAGCTTTCTTT	CAIRDLGQGGVNTEAFF
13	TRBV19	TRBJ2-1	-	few	TGTGCCAGTAGTATACAGGGAAGGAATGAGCAGTTCTTC	CASSIQGRNEQFF
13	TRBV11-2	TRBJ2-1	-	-	TGTGCCAGCAACAGACCGGGGGTCGATGAGCAGTTCTTC	CASNRPGVDEQFF
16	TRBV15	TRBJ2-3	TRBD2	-	TGTGCCACCAGCGTCCCGGGGGGGGGTACCACAGATACGCAGTATTTT	CATSVPGGGTTDTQYF
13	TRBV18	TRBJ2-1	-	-	TGTGCCAGCTCACCGGGCGCCCACAATGAGCAGTTCTTC	CASSPGAHNEQFF
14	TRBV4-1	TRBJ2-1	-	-	TGCGCCAGCAGCCAATCCGGGACCTACAATGAGCAGTTCTTC	CASSQSGTYNEQFF
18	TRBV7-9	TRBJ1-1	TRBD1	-	TGTGCCAGCAGAACTGCCAGGGGGCGTCGGTTTAACGACACTGAAGCTTTCTTT	CASRTARGRRFNDTEAFF
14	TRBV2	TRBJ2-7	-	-	TGTGCCAGCAGTCGAAGCGGCACCGAGTACGAGCAGTACTTC	CASSRSGTEYEQYF
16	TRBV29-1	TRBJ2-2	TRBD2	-	TGCAGCGTTGAAGATCCGGCCGGGAGGGCCACCGGGGAGCTGTTTTTT	CSVEDPAGRATGELFF